This is a list of T cell receptor beta chains from one sample in a study of blood T cells in healthy people across ages. A single record per CDR3 protein comes from TCRdb applying MiXCR to the 5' RACE reads. The top ten clones hold approximately 20% of a sample with about 1 million distinct CDR3 sequences, 40% to 45% of them seen once. Sequencing was performed on blood. These receptors originate from a woman aged 60-75 years in good health. Both conserved end residues are part of each CDR3. A D gene is named only where the DNA matches it firmly. Clone size appears in some rows only: once, few, many, or a class for an expanded clone.

CDR3 length	J gene	D gene	V gene	clone size	CDR3 protein	CDR3 DNA
15	TRBJ2-1	TRBD1	TRBV7-2	few	CASSFQGAEYNEQFF	TGTGCCAGCAGCTTCCAGGGGGCGGAATACAATGAGCAGTTCTTC
15	TRBJ2-7	TRBD2	TRBV20-1	few	CSARDGRTSSYEQYF	TGCAGTGCTAGAGACGGGAGGACAAGCTCCTACGAGCAGTACTTC
16	TRBJ2-1	TRBD1	TRBV12-3/TRBV12-4	few	CASSLPPGQGYNEQFF	TGTGCCAGCAGTCTCCCCCCGGGACAGGGGTACAATGAGCAGTTCTTC
15	TRBJ1-2	NA	TRBV6-5	NA	CASSSPSRLVYGYTF	TGTGCCAGCAGTTCCCCCTCACGTCTGGTCTATGGCTACACCTTC
17	TRBJ2-6	NA	TRBV15	once	CATSRGRGSSGANVLTF	TGTGCCACCAGCAGAGGACGAGGGAGCTCTGGGGCCAACGTCCTGACTTTC
13	TRBJ1-6	NA	TRBV11-2	few	CASSLKANSPLHF	TGTGCCAGCAGCTTAAAGGCTAATTCACCCCTCCACTTT
14	TRBJ1-1	NA	TRBV5-5	NA	CASSWEGVNTEAFF	TGTGCCAGCAGCTGGGAGGGGGTGAACACTGAAGCTTTCTTT
19	TRBJ2-3	NA	TRBV20-1	NA	CSARFPFGTGGIGTDTQYF	TGCAGTGCTAGATTTCCCTTCGGGACTGGCGGGATTGGCACAGATACGCAGTATTTT
15	TRBJ2-7	NA	TRBV9	NA	CASSVWGSLQETRYF	TGTGCCAGCAGCGTATGGGGATCCCTCCAAGAGACCCGGTACTTC
12	TRBJ2-7	NA	TRBV12-3/TRBV12-4	many	CASSFAEYEQYF	TGTGCCAGCAGTTTTGCCGAATACGAGCAGTACTTC
15	TRBJ2-1	NA	TRBV25-1	NA	CASATGQGTYNEQFF	TGTGCCAGCGCCACGGGCCAGGGTACCTACAATGAGCAGTTCTTC
15	TRBJ1-1	NA	TRBV4-1	NA	CASSQVEGMNTEAFF	TGCGCCAGCAGCCAAGTTGAGGGAATGAACACTGAAGCTTTCTTT
13	TRBJ1-2	NA	TRBV20-1	few	CSARKTDNYGYTF	TGCAGTGCTAGGAAGACGGATAACTATGGCTACACCTTC
14	TRBJ2-5	NA	TRBV15	NA	CATSRGRAQETQYF	TGTGCCACCAGCAGAGGACGGGCCCAAGAGACCCAGTACTTC
12	TRBJ2-1	NA	TRBV29-1	few	CSVGVPRNEQFF	TGCAGCGTTGGGGTCCCCCGGAATGAGCAGTTCTTC
13	TRBJ2-7	NA	TRBV7-6	few	CASSLGTRYEQYF	TGTGCCAGCAGCTTAGGGACTCGCTACGAGCAGTACTTC
16	TRBJ1-6	NA	TRBV12-3/TRBV12-4	NA	CASSPPGPGSNSPLHF	TGTGCCAGCAGTCCCCCGGGGCCAGGTTCCAATTCACCCCTCCACTTT
16	TRBJ1-6	TRBD1	TRBV6-5	few	CATKPWQDRVLAPLHF	TGTGCCACCAAACCGTGGCAGGACAGGGTCTTGGCACCCCTCCACTTT
10	TRBJ2-7	NA	TRBV29-1	NA	CSVGHHEQYF	TGCAGCGTTGGTCACCACGAGCAGTACTTC
16	TRBJ2-7	NA	TRBV7-9	NA	CASSLGSTGGVYEQYF	TGTGCCAGCAGCTTAGGGTCGACTGGGGGCGTGTACGAGCAGTACTTC
14	TRBJ2-7	TRBD2	TRBV20-1	few	CSARGWTSGSEQYF	TGCAGTGCTAGGGGGTGGACTAGCGGGAGCGAGCAGTACTTC
14	TRBJ2-2	NA	TRBV7-3	few	CASRLTGSTGELFF	TGTGCCAGCAGATTAACAGGGTCCACCGGGGAGCTGTTTTTT
13	TRBJ2-5	NA	TRBV15	few	CATRSLGVETQYF	TGTGCCACCAGGTCCTTGGGGGTGGAGACCCAGTACTTC
13	TRBJ2-7	NA	TRBV12-3/TRBV12-4	NA	CASSTLTPYEQYF	TGTGCCAGCAGCACCTTGACACCCTACGAGCAGTACTTC
19	TRBJ2-1	TRBD2	TRBV7-2	few	CASSLRASGSSFPYNEQFF	TGTGCCAGCAGCTTACGGGCTAGCGGGAGTTCATTTCCCTACAATGAGCAGTTCTTC
12	TRBJ2-7	NA	TRBV7-9	NA	CASSLHGGEQYF	TGTGCCAGCAGCTTACATGGGGGCGAGCAGTACTTC
15	TRBJ2-7	TRBD1	TRBV9	few	CASSVGGQDTYEQYF	TGTGCCAGCAGCGTAGGGGGACAGGACACCTACGAGCAGTACTTC
15	TRBJ2-7	NA	TRBV7-8	many	CASLGPDPSSYEQYF	TGTGCCAGCTTGGGTCCGGACCCTAGCTCCTACGAGCAGTACTTC
14	TRBJ1-3	NA	TRBV7-9	many	CASSLDTSGNTIYF	TGTGCCAGCAGCTTAGACACCTCTGGAAACACCATATATTTT
14	TRBJ2-2	TRBD1	TRBV10-3	few	CATRQGPNTGELFF	TGTGCCACAAGACAGGGCCCGAACACCGGGGAGCTGTTTTTT
14	TRBJ1-1	TRBD1	TRBV12-3/TRBV12-4	once	CASSPPGTGRVAFF	TGTGCCAGCAGTCCTCCCGGGACAGGGAGGGTAGCTTTCTTT
14	TRBJ2-4	TRBD2	TRBV15	few	CATSAHKGRDIQYF	TGTGCCACCAGCGCGCATAAGGGGAGGGACATTCAGTACTTC
13	TRBJ2-3	NA	TRBV29-1	few	CSGYRPHTDTQYF	TGCAGCGGTTACAGGCCTCACACAGATACGCAGTATTTT
14	TRBJ2-7	NA	TRBV28	NA	CASIRQGGLWEQYF	TGTGCCAGCATAAGGCAGGGGGGTCTATGGGAGCAGTACTTC
15	TRBJ1-5	NA	TRBV12-3/TRBV12-4	few	CASSLMGDVNQPQHF	TGTGCCAGCAGTTTAATGGGGGATGTCAATCAGCCCCAGCATTTT
16	TRBJ2-7	TRBD2	TRBV20-1	NA	CSARGLRGERENEQYF	TGCAGTGCTAGAGGCTTAAGGGGGGAGCGGGAGAACGAGCAGTACTTC
15	TRBJ2-7	NA	TRBV27	few	CASSLSEQGRREQYF	TGTGCCAGCAGTTTATCAGAACAGGGGAGGAGGGAGCAGTACTTC
13	TRBJ1-2	NA	TRBV6-6	NA	CASTAGNNYGYTF	TGTGCCAGCACAGCCGGGAATAACTATGGCTACACCTTC
15	TRBJ2-7	TRBD2	TRBV20-1	once	CSARAQRERGHEQYF	TGCAGTGCTAGAGCCCAGCGGGAGAGAGGACACGAGCAGTACTTC
14	TRBJ2-7	NA	TRBV5-1	NA	CASSLKGAAYEQYF	TGCGCCAGCAGCTTAAAGGGCGCGGCCTACGAGCAGTACTTC
14	TRBJ2-1	TRBD2	TRBV20-1	NA	CSAPFAGGNHEQFF	TGCAGTGCCCCCTTCGCGGGAGGAAACCATGAGCAGTTCTTC
14	TRBJ2-2	TRBD2	TRBV29-1	NA	CSVASGTDTGELFF	TGCAGCGTGGCTAGCGGGACGGACACCGGGGAGCTGTTTTTT
15	TRBJ2-3	NA	TRBV6-5	NA	CVSSYGAGPADTQYF	TGTGTCAGCAGTTACGGGGCGGGCCCCGCAGATACGCAGTATTTT
15	TRBJ2-7	NA	TRBV7-2	NA	CASSPSMGASDEQYF	TGTGCCAGCAGCCCTAGTATGGGTGCCAGCGACGAGCAGTACTTC
15	TRBJ2-3	NA	TRBV5-1	NA	CASSLDGYSTDTQYF	TGCGCCAGCAGCTTGGACGGATATAGCACAGATACGCAGTATTTT
17	TRBJ2-5	TRBD2	TRBV3-1	many	CASSQDIGLASQETQYF	TGTGCCAGCAGCCAAGATATTGGACTAGCGAGCCAAGAGACCCAGTACTTC